The T cell receptor (beta chain) under discussion was sequenced for a study of regulatory T cells in long-lasting Graves disease. Findings and caveats of the study: TRBV28, TRBJ1-2 and TRBJ2-5 emerged as the favored segments in persistent disease.

At least ten counts were recorded for this clonotype. Antigen: not known. Trimming shortened V by 7 bases and J by 8 bases, and 23 bases separated the two germline ends. From germline, CDR1 is MNHNS and CDR2 SASEGT. The CDR3 extends over 16 amino acids. The time point here: persistent/refractory GD, antithyroid drugs over 5 years with positive TRAb. RNA from PBMCs was the source of the TCR library. Arm-PCR with iRepertoire HTBI primers amplified the CDR3 regions for these TCR beta libraries. MiXCR, run by TCRdb on the multiplex PCR reads, gives a single entry per CDR3 protein. The table shows about 470,000 distinct CDR3 sequences, with about a fifth occurring only once.

This clonotype was sampled from a female donor with Graves disease. The sequencing used peripheral blood mononuclear cells (PBMCs), collected when the disease was refractory, from a patient treated with antithyroid drugs. The chain combines TRBV6-1 with TRBJ1-4; D is unclear. CDR3 nucleotide sequence: TGTGCCAGCACCACGAGTCGCTTCGGGTCGAAAGAAAAACTGTTTTTT. Translating gives CASTTSRFGSKEKLFF.